This is a list of T cell receptor beta chains from one sample in a study of blood T cell repertoires in COVID-19. The table came from immunoSEQ multiplex PCR; TCRdb's copy has only in-frame clones and leaves some out. The repertoire has over 200,000 clones, about nine tenths of them found once; the top ten carry approximately 2.5%. Sequencing used peripheral blood. The origin of the receptors is a man aged 30-40 years with COVID-19, enrolled during active disease. CDR3s include the opening cysteine and the closing phenylalanine or tryptophan. A D gene is named only where the DNA matches it firmly. Expanded clones get a size class; other rows say once, few or many, or leave the size out.

abundance	len	v_gene	j_gene	d_gene	CDR3aa	CDR3nt
few	19	TRBV4-1	TRBJ1-4	TRBD1	CASSQSRQGYRGFNEKLFF	TGCGCCAGCAGCCAGTCACGCCAAGGTTACAGGGGTTTTAATGAAAAACTGTTTTTT
-	18	TRBV27	TRBJ2-6	-	CASSYEGPFNSGANVLTF	TGTGCCAGCAGTTATGAGGGCCCATTCAACTCTGGGGCCAACGTCCTGACTTTC
-	13	TRBV2	TRBJ2-7	-	CASSNGTPYEQYF	TGTGCCAGCAGTAACGGGACACCATACGAGCAGTACTTC
few	15	TRBV19	TRBJ2-2	TRBD1	CASSRGQTLTGELFF	TGTGCCAGTAGTAGGGGACAGACGTTGACCGGGGAGCTGTTTTTT
-	14	TRBV5-1	TRBJ1-1	-	CASSWDYPNTEAFF	TGCGCCAGCAGCTGGGACTACCCGAACACTGAAGCTTTCTTT
-	13	TRBV29-1	TRBJ2-3	-	CSASGWGTDTQYF	TGCAGCGCATCAGGGTGGGGCACAGATACGCAGTATTTT
once	15	TRBV27	TRBJ2-7	TRBD2	CASSSYGGSSYEQYF	TGTGCCAGCAGTTCATACGGGGGGAGCTCCTACGAGCAGTACTTC
once	16	TRBV7-6	TRBJ1-6	TRBD1	CASSRDRINSNSPLHF	TGTGCCAGCAGCCGGGACAGGATTAACTCTAATTCACCCCTCCACTTT
once	14	TRBV19	TRBJ2-7	TRBD2	CASSILAGDYEQYF	TGTGCCAGTAGTATATTAGCGGGAGACTACGAGCAGTACTTC
-	16	TRBV29-1	TRBJ1-3	TRBD1	CSVEAGTGTGGNTIYF	TGCAGCGTTGAAGCCGGGACAGGGACTGGTGGAAACACCATATATTTT
-	12	TRBV25-1	TRBJ1-2	-	CASSRGRDGYTF	TGTGCCAGCAGTAGGGGTCGGGATGGCTACACCTTC
-	14	TRBV2	TRBJ2-1	-	CASSASSSYNEQFF	TGTGCCAGCAGTGCTTCGAGCTCCTACAATGAGCAGTTCTTC
-	16	TRBV24-1	TRBJ2-7	TRBD2	CATSEGSGRALSEQYF	TGTGCCACCAGTGAGGGAAGCGGGAGGGCCTTAAGCGAGCAGTACTTC
-	17	TRBV4-2	TRBJ2-2	TRBD2	CASSRGLAGGPTGELFF	TGTGCCAGCAGCCGTGGATTAGCGGGAGGGCCCACCGGGGAGCTGTTTTTT
-	15	TRBV27	TRBJ2-1	TRBD2	CASSFGLAGYNEQFF	TGTGCCAGCAGTTTCGGACTAGCGGGGTACAATGAGCAGTTCTTC
-	14	TRBV7-9	TRBJ2-1	TRBD1	CASSLWDRRNEQFF	TGTGCCAGCAGCTTATGGGACAGGAGGAATGAGCAGTTCTTC
-	14	TRBV24-1	TRBJ2-1	TRBD2	CATTTSGEGNEQFF	TGTGCCACGACGACTAGCGGGGAGGGCAATGAGCAGTTCTTC
-	15	TRBV9	TRBJ1-2	-	CASSVATGGNYGYTF	TGTGCCAGCAGCGTAGCTACGGGGGGGAACTATGGCTACACCTTC
-	15	TRBV7-9	TRBJ1-5	TRBD1	CASSLVGTGHQPQHF	TGTGCCAGCAGCTTAGTCGGGACAGGGCATCAGCCCCAGCATTTT
-	14	TRBV2	TRBJ1-2	-	CASSEGRQGSGYTF	TGTGCCAGCAGTGAAGGGCGGCAGGGAAGTGGCTACACCTTC
-	13	TRBV7-9	TRBJ1-5	-	CASSYRRDQPQHF	TGTGCCAGCAGCTACCGGCGGGATCAGCCCCAGCATTTT
-	17	TRBV5-8	TRBJ1-4	TRBD1	CASSGGQVIPQVGKLFF	TGTGCCAGCAGCGGGGGACAGGTCATACCCCAGGTTGGAAAACTGTTTTTT
-	17	TRBV5-4	TRBJ2-6	TRBD1	CASSWAWTGVGANVLTF	TGTGCCAGCAGCTGGGCGTGGACAGGGGTGGGGGCCAACGTCCTGACTTTC
-	14	TRBV5-1	TRBJ2-1	TRBD1	CASSAGQVYNEQFF	TGCGCCAGCAGCGCGGGACAGGTATACAATGAGCAGTTCTTC
-	14	TRBV27	TRBJ2-1	TRBD2	CASSFGGSYNEQFF	TGTGCCAGCAGTTTTGGCGGGAGTTACAATGAGCAGTTCTTC
-	12	TRBV7-8	TRBJ2-7	-	CASSLEVAVRYF	TGTGCCAGCAGCTTAGAGGTAGCGGTACGCTACTTC
-	15	TRBV7-9	TRBJ1-1	-	CASRQQGGMNTEAFF	TGTGCCAGCAGGCAACAGGGTGGAATGAACACTGAAGCTTTCTTT
-	13	TRBV30	TRBJ1-5	-	CAWSGQENQPQHF	TGTGCCTGGAGTGGGCAAGAAAATCAGCCCCAGCATTTT
-	14	TRBV11-2	TRBJ1-5	-	CASSPSGSNQPQHF	TGTGCCAGCAGCCCTTCAGGTAGCAATCAGCCCCAGCATTTT
-	13	TRBV7-2	TRBJ1-2	-	CASSAQGNYGYTF	TGTGCCAGCAGCGCCCAGGGGAACTATGGCTACACCTTC
-	14	TRBV28	TRBJ2-1	TRBD2	CASSTSREGYEQFF	TGTGCCAGCAGCACGTCGCGGGAGGGCTATGAGCAGTTCTTC
-	16	TRBV18	TRBJ1-5	TRBD1	CASSPSLGQGNQPQHF	TGTGCCAGCTCACCCTCCCTGGGACAGGGCAATCAGCCCCAGCATTTT
-	16	TRBV27	TRBJ2-2	-	CASSPGQSGYTGELFF	TGTGCCAGCAGTCCCGGACAGTCTGGGTACACCGGGGAGCTGTTTTTT
once	14	TRBV7-3	TRBJ2-3	TRBD2	CASSLTGGTDTQYF	TGTGCCAGCAGCTTAACCGGGGGGACAGATACGCAGTATTTT
-	11	TRBV27	TRBJ2-3	-	CASSSTDTQYF	TGTGCCAGCAGCTCCACAGATACGCAGTATTTT
-	17	TRBV21-1	TRBJ1-1	-	CASSKVGGKRRGAEAFF	TGTGCCAGCAGCAAAGTTGGAGGAAAACGCCGGGGAGCTGAAGCTTTCTTT
-	14	TRBV19	TRBJ1-2	-	CASSIGTGPYGYTF	TGTGCCAGTAGTATAGGTACAGGGCCCTATGGCTACACCTTC
-	14	TRBV7-2	TRBJ2-1	TRBD1	CATTRDSSYNEQFF	TGTGCCACGACTCGGGACAGCTCCTACAATGAGCAGTTCTTC
-	19	TRBV9	TRBJ1-5	-	CASSVFEFGNTGQGQPQHF	TGTGCCAGCAGCGTTTTCGAATTTGGGAATACAGGGCAGGGTCAGCCCCAGCATTTT
-	14	TRBV29-1	TRBJ2-5	-	CSVEGPTGGETQYF	TGCAGCGTTGAAGGGCCGACAGGAGGCGAGACCCAGTACTTC
-	16	TRBV28	TRBJ1-5	-	CASRQRGIYSNQPQHF	TGTGCCAGCAGACAGAGAGGGATTTATAGCAATCAGCCCCAGCATTTT
few	17	TRBV23-1	TRBJ1-1	-	CASSQNGRGTLNTEAFF	TGCGCCAGCAGTCAAAATGGGAGGGGGACCTTAAACACTGAAGCTTTCTTT
-	16	TRBV7-9	TRBJ1-5	TRBD1	CASSSRQGGRHQPQHF	TGTGCCAGCAGCTCCCGACAGGGAGGTCGTCATCAGCCCCAGCATTTT
-	14	TRBV5-5	TRBJ1-2	-	CASSSPGRDWGYTF	TGTGCCAGCAGCTCCCCGGGAAGGGATTGGGGCTACACCTTC
-	12	TRBV29-1	TRBJ1-2	-	CSVEYQTGGYTF	TGCAGCGTCGAATACCAGACAGGTGGCTACACCTTC
-	16	TRBV28	TRBJ1-5	TRBD1	CASTRTGTYSNQPQHF	TGTGCCAGCACCAGGACAGGGACTTATAGCAATCAGCCCCAGCATTTT
-	12	TRBV2	TRBJ1-2	-	CASRGDSYGYTF	TGTGCCAGCCGGGGGGATTCGTATGGCTACACCTTC
-	18	TRBV19	TRBJ2-6	-	CASSIGAGYSSGANVLTF	TGTGCCAGTAGTATAGGCGCGGGGTATTCGTCTGGGGCCAACGTCCTGACTTTC
-	16	TRBV4-2	TRBJ1-2	-	CASSQDGQGNGYGYTF	TGTGCCAGCAGCCAAGACGGGCAGGGAAACGGCTATGGCTACACCTTC
-	15	TRBV6-2/TRBV6-3	TRBJ1-4	-	CASSDRDATNEKLFF	TGTGCCAGCAGCGACAGAGATGCAACTAATGAAAAACTGTTTTTT
-	23	TRBV24-1	TRBJ1-2	TRBD1	CATGKRLGTGRLGRTGGAGGYTF	TGTGCCACCGGGAAACGATTGGGGACGGGGAGGTTAGGCCGGACAGGGGGCGCAGGTGGCTACACCTTC
-	16	TRBV7-9	TRBJ2-2	-	CASSPLAGGETGELFF	TGTGCCAGCAGCCCCCTGGCCGGAGGCGAGACCGGGGAGCTGTTTTTT
-	16	TRBV9	TRBJ2-1	TRBD2	CASSAWGTSGYNEQFF	TGTGCCAGCAGCGCCTGGGGGACTAGCGGTTACAATGAGCAGTTCTTC
-	19	TRBV2	TRBJ2-1	TRBD2	CASSPVTSGRGIRDNEQFF	TGTGCCAGCAGTCCCGTGACTAGCGGGAGGGGGATCCGGGACAATGAGCAGTTCTTC
-	16	TRBV27	TRBJ2-1	TRBD2	CASSKDGTSGRNEQFF	TGTGCCAGCAGCAAAGACGGGACTAGCGGGAGAAATGAGCAGTTCTTC
-	13	TRBV5-8	TRBJ1-2	-	CASSPRDIYGYTF	TGTGCCAGCAGCCCTCGGGACATTTATGGCTACACCTTC
-	15	TRBV3-1/TRBV3-2	TRBJ1-2	TRBD1	CASSQRGDRAGGYTF	TGTGCCAGCAGCCAACGGGGGGACAGGGCGGGCGGCTACACCTTC